This note documents a single TCR beta chain sequence. The data stem from a study of OX40 agonist ivuxolimab in advanced cancers. Study details: Each patient was given ivuxolimab into a vein every 2 weeks, at 0.01 to 10 mg/kg.

Germline-derived CDR1 and CDR2 are LNHDA and SQIVND (reference sequence). Trimming at V came to 9 bases and at J to 1 base, leaving 8 bases not matched to a gene. This CDR3 contains 15 residues. The investigators sampled blood at baseline, at cycle 4 day 1, and at cycle 7 day 1. Clones were read by immunoSEQ multiplex PCR, and TCRdb kept only the in-frame ones, dropping some. The data show around 110,000 clones, with approximately 90% seen just once and approximately 0.48% held by the top ten. Material: CD4+ or CD8+ T cells sorted from blood, obtained in a trial of the OX40 agonist ivuxolimab. The genes are TRBV19 and TRBJ2-5; 10 bases line up with TRBD2. The clonotype originates from an adult with an advanced solid tumor such as melanoma, head and neck, liver or kidney cancer. The CDR3 sequence: CASGLAGGSQETQYF. The CDR3 nucleotides read TGTGCCAGCGGCTTAGCGGGGGGCTCCCAAGAGACCCAGTACTTC.